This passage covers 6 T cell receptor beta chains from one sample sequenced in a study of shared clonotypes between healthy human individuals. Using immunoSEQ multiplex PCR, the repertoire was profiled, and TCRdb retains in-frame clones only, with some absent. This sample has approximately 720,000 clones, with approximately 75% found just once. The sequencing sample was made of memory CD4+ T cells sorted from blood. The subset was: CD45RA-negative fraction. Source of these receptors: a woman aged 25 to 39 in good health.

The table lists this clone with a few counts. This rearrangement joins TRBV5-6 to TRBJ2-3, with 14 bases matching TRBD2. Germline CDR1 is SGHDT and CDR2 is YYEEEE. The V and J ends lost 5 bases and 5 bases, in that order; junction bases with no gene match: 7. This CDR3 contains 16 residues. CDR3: CASSSRGLAGVDTQYF. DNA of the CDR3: TGTGCCAGCAGTTCACGGGGACTAGCGGGAGTAGATACGCAGTATTTT.

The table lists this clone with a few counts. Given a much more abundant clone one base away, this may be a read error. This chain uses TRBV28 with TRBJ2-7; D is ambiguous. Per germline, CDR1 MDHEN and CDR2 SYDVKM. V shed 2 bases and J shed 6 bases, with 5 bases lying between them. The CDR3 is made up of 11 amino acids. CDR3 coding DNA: TGTGCCAGCAGTTTACAGTCCGAGCAGTACTTC. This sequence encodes CASSLQSEQYF.

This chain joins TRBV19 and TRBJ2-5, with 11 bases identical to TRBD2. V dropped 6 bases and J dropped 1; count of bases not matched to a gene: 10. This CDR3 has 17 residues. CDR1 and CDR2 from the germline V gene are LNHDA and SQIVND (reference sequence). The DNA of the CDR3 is TGTGCCAGTAGAGTCGAGGGTAGCGGGAGGGTCCAAGAGACCCAGTACTTC. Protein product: CASRVEGSGRVQETQYF.

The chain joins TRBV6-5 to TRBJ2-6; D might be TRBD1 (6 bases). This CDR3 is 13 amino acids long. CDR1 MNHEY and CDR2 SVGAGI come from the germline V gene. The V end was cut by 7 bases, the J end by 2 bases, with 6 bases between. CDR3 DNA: TGTGCCAGCAAGGGGGCTGGGGCCAACGTCCTGACTTTC. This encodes CASKGAGANVLTF.

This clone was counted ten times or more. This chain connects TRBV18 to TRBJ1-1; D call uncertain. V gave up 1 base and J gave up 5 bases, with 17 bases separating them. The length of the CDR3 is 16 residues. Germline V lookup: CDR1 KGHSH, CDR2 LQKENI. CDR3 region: CASSPRVKSGRTEAFF. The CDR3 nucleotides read TGTGCCAGCTCACCACGCGTGAAGTCCGGTAGAACTGAAGCTTTCTTT.

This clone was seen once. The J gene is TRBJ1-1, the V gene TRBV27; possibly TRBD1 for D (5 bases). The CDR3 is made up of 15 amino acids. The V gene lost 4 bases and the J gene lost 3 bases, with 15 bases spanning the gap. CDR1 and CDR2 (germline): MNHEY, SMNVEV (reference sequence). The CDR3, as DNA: TGTGCCAGCAGTTCCTATGAGGGCAGGGACACTGAAGCTTTCTTT. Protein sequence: CASSSYEGRDTEAFF.